The entry below describes one TCR beta chain. TCRdb's copy holds only in-frame clones and misses some; the assay was immunoSEQ multiplex PCR. The sample gives tens of thousands of clones, about nine tenths of which show up once; 8.6% is in the top ten. The data were obtained in a study of blood T cell repertoires in COVID-19. Trimming pared 5 bases from V and 9 bases from J, leaving 12 bases between. CDR3 size: 12 residues. Germline V gene lookup returns CDR1 SGHTA and CDR2 FQGNSA. This receptor was obtained from a human donor in a cohort sampled during active COVID-19. Material for sequencing was peripheral blood. V is TRBV7-2 and J is TRBJ2-3, with D maybe TRBD2 (6 bases). The CDR3 is CASSDWDSTQYF. The CDR3 DNA reads as TGTGCCAGCAGCGACTGGGACTCAACGCAGTATTTT. Together with reference TRBV7-2 and TRBJ2-3, the CDR3 gives the full variable domain: GAGVSQSPSNKVTEKGKDVELRCDPISGHTALYWYRQSLGQGLEFLIYFQGNSAPDKSGLPSDRFSAERTGGSVSTLTIQRTQQEDSAVYLCASSDWDSTQYFGPGTRLTVL.